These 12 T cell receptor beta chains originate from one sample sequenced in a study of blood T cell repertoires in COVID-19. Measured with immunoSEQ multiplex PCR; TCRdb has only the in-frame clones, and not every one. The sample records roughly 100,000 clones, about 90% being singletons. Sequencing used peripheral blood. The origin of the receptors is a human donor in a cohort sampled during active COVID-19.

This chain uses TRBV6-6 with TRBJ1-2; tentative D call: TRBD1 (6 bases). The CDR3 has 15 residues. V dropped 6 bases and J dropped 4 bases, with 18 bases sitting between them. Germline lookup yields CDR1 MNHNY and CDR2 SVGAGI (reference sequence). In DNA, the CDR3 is TGTGCCAGCAGCAGCCGGGACACACCACCCTATGGCTACACCTTC. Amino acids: CASSSRDTPPYGYTF.

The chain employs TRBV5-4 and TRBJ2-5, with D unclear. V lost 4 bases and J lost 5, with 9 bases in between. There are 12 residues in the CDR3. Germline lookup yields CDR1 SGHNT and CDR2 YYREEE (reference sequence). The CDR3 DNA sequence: TGTGCCAGCAGCGCCCTTGAGGAGACCCAGTACTTC. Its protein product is CASSALEETQYF.

The CDR3 bases are TGTGCCAGCAGCCGAAGCCTAGCCCTGAACACCGGGGAGCTGTTTTTT. This codes for CASSRSLALNTGELFF. The chain couples TRBV11-2 to TRBJ2-2; D possibly corresponds to TRBD2 (5 bases). The CDR3 sequence is 16 residues long. The V gene's germline CDR1 is SGHAT and CDR2 FQNNGV. V lost 5 bases and J lost 1, with 14 bases in between.

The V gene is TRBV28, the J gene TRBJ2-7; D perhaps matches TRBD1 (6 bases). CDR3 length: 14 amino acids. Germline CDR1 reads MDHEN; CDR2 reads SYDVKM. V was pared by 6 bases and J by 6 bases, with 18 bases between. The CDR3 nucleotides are TGTGCCAGCAGGTCGGGACACGGATCACCCGAGCAGTACTTC. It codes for CASRSGHGSPEQYF.

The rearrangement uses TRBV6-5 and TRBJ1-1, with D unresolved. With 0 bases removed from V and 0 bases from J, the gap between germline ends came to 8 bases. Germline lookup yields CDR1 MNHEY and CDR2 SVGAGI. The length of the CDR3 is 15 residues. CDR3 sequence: CASSYSAGMNTEAFF. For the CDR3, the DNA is TGTGCCAGCAGTTACTCGGCGGGGATGAACACTGAAGCTTTCTTT.

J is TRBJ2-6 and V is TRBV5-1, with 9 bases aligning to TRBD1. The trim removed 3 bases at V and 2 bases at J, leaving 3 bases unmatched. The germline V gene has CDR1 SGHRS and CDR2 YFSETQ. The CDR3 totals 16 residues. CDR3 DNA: TGCGCCAGCAGCTACCACAGGGGGCCTGGGGCCAACGTCCTGACTTTC. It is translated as CASSYHRGPGANVLTF.

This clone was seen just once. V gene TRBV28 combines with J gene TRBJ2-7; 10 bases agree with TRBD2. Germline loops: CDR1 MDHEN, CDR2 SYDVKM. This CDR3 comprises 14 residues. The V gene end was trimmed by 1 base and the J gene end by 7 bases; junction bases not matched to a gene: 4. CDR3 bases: TGTGCCAGCAGTTTATTCCAGACTAGCGGGGAGCAGTACTTC. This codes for CASSLFQTSGEQYF.

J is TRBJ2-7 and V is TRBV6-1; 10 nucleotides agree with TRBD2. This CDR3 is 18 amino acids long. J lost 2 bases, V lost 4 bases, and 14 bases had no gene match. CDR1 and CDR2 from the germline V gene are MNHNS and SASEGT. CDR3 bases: TGTGCCAGCAGTGGAACGAATCAAGCGGGAGGGCCCCCCTACGAGCAGTACTTC. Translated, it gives CASSGTNQAGGPPYEQYF.

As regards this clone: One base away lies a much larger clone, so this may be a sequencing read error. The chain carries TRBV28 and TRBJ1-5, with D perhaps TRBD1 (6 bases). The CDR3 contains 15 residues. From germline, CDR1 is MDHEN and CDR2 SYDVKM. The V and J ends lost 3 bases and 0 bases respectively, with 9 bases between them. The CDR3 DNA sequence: TGTGCCAGCAGTTTCCAGGGGTATAGCAATCAGCCCCAGCATTTT. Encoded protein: CASSFQGYSNQPQHF.

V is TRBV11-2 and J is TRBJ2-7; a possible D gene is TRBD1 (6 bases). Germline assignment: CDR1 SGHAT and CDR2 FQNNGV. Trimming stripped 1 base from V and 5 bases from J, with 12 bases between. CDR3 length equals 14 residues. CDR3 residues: CASSLVGRGNEQYF. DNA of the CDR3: TGTGCCAGCAGCTTAGTAGGCAGGGGTAACGAGCAGTACTTC.

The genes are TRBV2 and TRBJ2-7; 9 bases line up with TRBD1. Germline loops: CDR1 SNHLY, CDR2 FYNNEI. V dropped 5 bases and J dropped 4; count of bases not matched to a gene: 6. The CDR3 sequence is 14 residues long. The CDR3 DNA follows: TGTGCCAGCAGTAACCCGGGACAGGGATACGAGCAGTACTTC. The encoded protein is CASSNPGQGYEQYF.

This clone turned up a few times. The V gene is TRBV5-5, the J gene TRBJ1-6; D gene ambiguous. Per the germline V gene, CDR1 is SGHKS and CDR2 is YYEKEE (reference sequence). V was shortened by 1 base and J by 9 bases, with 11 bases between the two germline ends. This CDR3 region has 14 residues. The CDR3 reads CASSLWQNSSPLHF. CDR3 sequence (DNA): TGTGCCAGCAGCTTGTGGCAGAATTCTTCACCCCTCCACTTT.